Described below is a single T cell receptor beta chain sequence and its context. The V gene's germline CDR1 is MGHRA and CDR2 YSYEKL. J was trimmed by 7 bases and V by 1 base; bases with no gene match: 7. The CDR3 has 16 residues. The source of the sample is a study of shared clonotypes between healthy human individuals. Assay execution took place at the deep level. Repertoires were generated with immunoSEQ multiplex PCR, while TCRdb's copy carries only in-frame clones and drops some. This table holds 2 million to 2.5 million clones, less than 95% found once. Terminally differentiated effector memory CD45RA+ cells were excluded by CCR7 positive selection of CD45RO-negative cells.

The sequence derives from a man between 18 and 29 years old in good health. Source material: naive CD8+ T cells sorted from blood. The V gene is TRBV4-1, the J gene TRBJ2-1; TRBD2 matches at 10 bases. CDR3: CASSQVGSSGRNEQFF. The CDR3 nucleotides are TGCGCCAGCAGCCAAGTAGGGTCTAGCGGGAGAAATGAGCAGTTCTTC.